This TCR beta chain stems from a study of CD8 T cells in Susac syndrome. Reverse transcription of roughly 0.5 to 1 ug RNA was carried out with random hexamers. TCRdb itself ran the immunoSEQ multiplex PCR reads through MiXCR, one entry per CDR3 protein. Of around 300,000 distinct CDR3 sequences listed, 70% to 90% are singletons. CDR1 and CDR2 (germline): MNHEY, SMNVEV (reference sequence). V lost 4 bases and J 3 bases, leaving 13 bases between the germline ends. CDR3 length: 14 amino acids. The V call is TRBV27, the J call TRBJ2-7; D is perhaps TRBD1 (5 bases). The sequenced material came from CD8+ T cells from PBMCs. The receptor was isolated from a human donor with multiple sclerosis. DNA for the CDR3: TGTGCCAGCAGTTACCAGGGAAGGAACTACGAGCAGTACTTC. It codes for CASSYQGRNYEQYF.